This is a list of T cell receptor beta chains from one sample in a study of T-cell reconstitution after alpha-beta-depleted transplantation in children. MiXCR was run by TCRdb on the PCR reads, yielding one entry per CDR3 protein. Here the sample spans about 300,000 distinct CDR3 sequences, 7.5% to 9% being singletons. Sequenced material: peripheral blood, taken 360 days after TCRalphabeta/CD19-depleted stem cell transplant. Receptors were obtained from a female patient aged 2-15 years who had a stem cell transplant for Fanconi anemia, so the T cells may come from the graft donor. CDR3s include the opening cysteine and the closing phenylalanine or tryptophan. The D gene is left open where the match is weak. Not all rows give a size; the values are once, few, many and, for expanded clones, a class.

v_gene,d_gene,j_gene,len,abundance,CDR3aa,CDR3nt
TRBV5-4,NA,TRBJ1-1,13,many,CASSHDRNTEAFF,TGTGCCAGCAGCCACGACAGGAACACTGAAGCTTTCTTT
TRBV7-6,TRBD1,TRBJ2-3,17,NA,CASSLEAWTGVTDTQYF,TGTGCCAGCAGCTTAGAGGCCTGGACAGGGGTCACAGATACGCAGTATTTT
TRBV2,NA,TRBJ1-2,14,few,CASTRGVPNYGYTF,TGTGCCAGCACGAGGGGCGTCCCAAACTATGGCTACACCTTC
TRBV20-1,NA,TRBJ1-1,11,many,CSATGNTEAFF,TGCAGTGCCACAGGGAACACTGAAGCTTTCTTT
TRBV6-2/TRBV6-3,NA,TRBJ2-7,13,few,CASVLQSSYEQYF,TGTGCCAGCGTATTACAGAGCTCCTACGAGCAGTACTTC
TRBV5-6,NA,TRBJ1-3,16,few,CASTPSGSVPGNTIYF,TGTGCCAGCACCCCCTCGGGATCTGTACCCGGAAACACCATATATTTT
TRBV5-1,NA,TRBJ1-1,12,many,CASSFGGGEAFF,TGCGCCAGCAGCTTTGGGGGAGGTGAAGCTTTCTTT
TRBV2,TRBD1,TRBJ2-7,13,NA,CASNRDRGYEQYF,TGTGCCAGCAACCGGGACAGGGGCTACGAGCAGTACTTC
TRBV10-3,NA,TRBJ2-7,18,many,CAISESYTGTDNSYEQYF,TGTGCCATCAGTGAGTCTTATACCGGGACTGATAACTCCTACGAGCAGTACTTC
TRBV28,NA,TRBJ1-5,16,NA,CASSLGPGQGNQPQHF,TGTGCCAGCAGTTTAGGGCCCGGGCAGGGCAACCAGCCCCAGCATTTT
TRBV7-2,TRBD2,TRBJ2-3,13,NA,CASSGGGGDTQYF,TGTGCCAGCAGCGGCGGGGGTGGAGATACGCAGTATTTT
TRBV15,NA,TRBJ2-2,17,many,CATSRDPPGQTTGELFF,TGTGCCACCAGCAGAGACCCTCCAGGACAGACCACCGGGGAGCTGTTTTTT
TRBV29-1,NA,TRBJ1-2,17,NA,CSVVSQGRGGRGYGYTF,TGCAGCGTTGTATCCCAGGGAAGAGGCGGCCGGGGCTATGGCTACACCTTC
TRBV28,NA,TRBJ1-1,14,NA,CASTPPRVNTEAFF,TGTGCCAGCACCCCCCCCCGCGTGAACACTGAAGCTTTCTTT
TRBV18,NA,TRBJ2-3,15,NA,CASSLGTGYSDTQYF,TGTGCCAGCTCTCTAGGGACCGGGTATTCAGATACGCAGTATTTT
TRBV7-2,NA,TRBJ1-1,14,many,CASSLRALGTEAFF,TGTGCCAGCAGCTTACGAGCCTTGGGCACTGAAGCTTTCTTT
TRBV5-1,NA,TRBJ2-5,13,many,CASSSLPSETQYF,TGCGCCAGCAGCTCCCTCCCCTCGGAGACCCAGTACTTC
TRBV21-1,NA,TRBJ2-1,15,many,CAILDPPSSYNEQFF,TGTGCCATCCTGGACCCCCCATCCTCCTACAATGAGCAGTTCTTC
TRBV5-1,NA,TRBJ2-1,13,many,CASSQGMGNEQFF,TGCGCCAGCAGCCAGGGTATGGGCAATGAGCAGTTCTTC
TRBV6-1,NA,TRBJ1-2,16,NA,CASSRLNLGQNYGYTF,TGTGCCAGCAGCCGCCTCAATTTAGGCCAGAACTATGGCTACACCTTC
TRBV13,NA,TRBJ1-2,16,NA,CASSLPSLPANYGYTF,TGTGCCAGCAGCTTACCCTCCTTGCCAGCTAACTATGGCTACACCTTC
TRBV27,NA,TRBJ1-4,14,few,CASRPGIGDEKLFF,TGTGCCAGCAGGCCAGGTATAGGCGATGAAAAACTGTTTTTT
TRBV5-6,NA,TRBJ1-1,15,NA,CASSFRGSGNTEAFF,TGTGCCAGCAGTTTCAGGGGCTCGGGAAACACTGAAGCTTTCTTT
TRBV20-1,NA,TRBJ2-1,15,many,CSARGSAYSYNEQFF,TGCAGTGCTAGAGGAAGCGCCTACTCCTACAATGAGCAGTTCTTC
TRBV11-2,TRBD1,TRBJ2-7,14,many,CASSPGTGSYEQYF,TGTGCCAGCAGCCCCGGGACAGGTTCCTACGAGCAGTACTTC
TRBV27,TRBD2,TRBJ2-1,17,few,CASGGLAGGGGHNEQFF,TGTGCCAGCGGGGGACTAGCGGGAGGGGGGGGCCACAATGAGCAGTTCTTC
TRBV7-8,TRBD2,TRBJ2-1,17,NA,CASRYGPAGVPYNEQFF,TGTGCCAGCAGGTACGGCCCAGCGGGGGTACCTTACAATGAGCAGTTCTTC
TRBV4-3,NA,TRBJ1-5,13,NA,CASSQRRDQPQHF,TGCGCCAGCAGCCAAAGGCGAGATCAGCCCCAGCATTTT
TRBV29-1,NA,TRBJ1-5,13,many,CSVAEQPNQPQHF,TGCAGCGTTGCGGAACAGCCGAATCAGCCCCAGCATTTT
TRBV14,TRBD1,TRBJ2-6,19,few,CASSRWDRGLSSGANVLTF,TGTGCCAGCAGCCGATGGGACAGGGGACTTTCCTCTGGGGCCAACGTCCTGACTTTC
TRBV5-1,NA,TRBJ2-6,16,many,CASSLTGSSGANVLTF,TGCGCCAGCAGCTTGACAGGGAGCTCTGGGGCCAACGTCCTGACTTTC
TRBV11-2,NA,TRBJ2-2,14,NA,CASRRIGGTGELFF,TGTGCCAGCAGGAGAATAGGGGGCACCGGGGAGCTGTTTTTT
TRBV5-5,NA,TRBJ1-6,15,NA,CASSTRQPYNSPLHF,TGTGCCAGCAGCACCCGACAGCCCTATAATTCACCCCTCCACTTT
TRBV6-2/TRBV6-3,TRBD1,TRBJ1-5,17,many,CASSWHRRGLADQPQHF,TGTGCCAGCAGTTGGCATCGTAGGGGGCTGGCGGATCAGCCCCAGCATTTT
TRBV6-4,NA,TRBJ1-1,14,many,CASSAQTFGGEAFF,TGTGCCAGCAGTGCCCAGACTTTCGGGGGGGAAGCTTTCTTT
TRBV30,TRBD1,TRBJ1-1,18,NA,CAWSVPGPAGGENTEAFF,TGTGCCTGGAGTGTACCGGGTCCGGCAGGGGGGGAGAACACTGAAGCTTTCTTT
TRBV15,TRBD2,TRBJ2-7,14,many,CATTGTSGSLEQYF,TGTGCCACCACCGGGACTAGCGGGAGTCTAGAGCAGTACTTC
TRBV7-2,NA,TRBJ1-2,10,many,CASSDPGYTF,TGTGCCAGCAGCGATCCTGGCTACACCTTC
TRBV2,TRBD1,TRBJ2-7,14,NA,CASSPGTAIYEQYF,TGTGCCAGCAGCCCCGGGACAGCAATCTACGAGCAGTACTTC
TRBV6-1,TRBD1,TRBJ1-2,16,NA,CASRHTGTGGRYGYTF,TGTGCCAGCAGACATACCGGGACAGGGGGCCGGTATGGCTACACCTTC
TRBV29-1,NA,TRBJ1-2,12,many,CSVKVGFYGYTF,TGCAGCGTTAAAGTCGGATTCTATGGCTACACCTTC
TRBV6-1,NA,TRBJ2-7,14,many,CASMETPVTREQYF,TGTGCCAGCATGGAGACACCCGTTACCAGGGAGCAGTACTTC
TRBV15,NA,TRBJ2-1,17,many,CATSRDQRLIPYNEQFF,TGTGCCACCAGCAGAGATCAACGGCTGATCCCCTACAATGAGCAGTTCTTC
TRBV29-1,NA,TRBJ2-1,15,few,CSAQGRASSYNEQFF,TGCAGCGCCCAGGGACGGGCGAGCTCCTACAATGAGCAGTTCTTC
TRBV9,NA,TRBJ1-2,15,NA,CASSVESSGLRGYTF,TGTGCCAGCAGCGTAGAGTCCTCAGGGCTTCGGGGCTACACCTTC
TRBV20-1,TRBD2,TRBJ2-1,15,NA,CSASWREGPRNEQFF,TGCAGTGCCAGCTGGCGGGAGGGCCCTCGCAATGAGCAGTTCTTC
TRBV28,TRBD1,TRBJ1-1,15,many,CASRLTGEPSGGAFF,TGTGCCAGCAGGCTGACAGGGGAACCCTCCGGGGGGGCTTTCTTT